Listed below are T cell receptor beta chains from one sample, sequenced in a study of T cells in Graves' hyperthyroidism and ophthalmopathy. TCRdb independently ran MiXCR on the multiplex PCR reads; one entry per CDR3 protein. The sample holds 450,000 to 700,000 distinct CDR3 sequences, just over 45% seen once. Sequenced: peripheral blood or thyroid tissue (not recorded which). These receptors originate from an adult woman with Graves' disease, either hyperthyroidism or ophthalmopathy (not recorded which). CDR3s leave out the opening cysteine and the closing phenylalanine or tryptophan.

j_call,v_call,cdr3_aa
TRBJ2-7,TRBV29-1,SVGRTDYEQY
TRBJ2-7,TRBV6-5,ASSRQGAGYEQY
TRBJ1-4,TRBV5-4,ASSSLRGGRNEKLF
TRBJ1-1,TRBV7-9,ASSTQGERAF
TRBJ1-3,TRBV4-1,ASSNKGASGNTIY
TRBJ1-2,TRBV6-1,ASNEGGSGYT
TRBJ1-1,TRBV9,ASSVDPFLNTEAF
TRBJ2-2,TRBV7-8,ASSLPLAGITNTGELF
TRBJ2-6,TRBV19,ASSMIEVGNTGANVLT
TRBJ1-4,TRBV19,ASSKGRVGEKLF
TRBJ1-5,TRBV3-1,ASSQMANQPQH
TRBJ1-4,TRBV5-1,ASSPGIGGRGKLF
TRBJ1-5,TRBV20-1,SARDYRDGDQPQH
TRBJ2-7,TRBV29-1,SVPGVSSYEQY
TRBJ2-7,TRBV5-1,ASSLDPSYEQY
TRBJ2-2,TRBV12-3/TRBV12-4,ASSRRGREGRAGELF
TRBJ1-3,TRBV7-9,ASSLSTLNTIY
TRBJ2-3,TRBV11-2,ASSFTNTDTQY
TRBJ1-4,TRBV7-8,ASTLLLASGTGEKLF
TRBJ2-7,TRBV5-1,ASSSDYSYEQY
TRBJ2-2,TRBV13,ASSPLRAANTGELF
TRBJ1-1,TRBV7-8,ASSFARDTEAF
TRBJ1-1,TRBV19,ASSIGQGSTEAF
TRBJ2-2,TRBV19,ASNPMMRVPGELF
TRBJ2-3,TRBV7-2,ASSFFALAGYTDTQY
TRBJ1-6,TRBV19,ASSPPGQGHSPLH
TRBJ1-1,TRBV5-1,ASSLASWNTEAF
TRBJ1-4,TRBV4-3,ASSQGVGTGDEKLF
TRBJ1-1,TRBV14,ASSQLGQTNTEAF
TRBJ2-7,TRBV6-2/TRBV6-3,ASIGSGTISYEQY
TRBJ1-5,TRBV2,ASKWADDQPQH
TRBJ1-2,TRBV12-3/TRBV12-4,ASTLETGVYGYT
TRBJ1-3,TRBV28,ASRSGGSGNTIY
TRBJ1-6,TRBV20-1,SARDQHGRNSPLH
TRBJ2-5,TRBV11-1,ASSVSAGGYQETQY
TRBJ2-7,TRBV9,ASSAPGGYEQY
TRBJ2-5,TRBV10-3,AIRGRELGETQY
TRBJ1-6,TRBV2,ASSLDRVLSRLH
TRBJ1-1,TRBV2,ASSEADLNTEAF
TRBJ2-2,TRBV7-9,ASSSLGGTTGELF
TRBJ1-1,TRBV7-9,ATSKGLATEAF
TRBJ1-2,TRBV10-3,AISAPQQGSGNT
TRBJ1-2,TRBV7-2,ASRTGGELYGYT
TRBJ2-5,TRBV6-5,ASGRSQY
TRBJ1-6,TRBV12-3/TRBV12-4,ASSFGQGVSPLH
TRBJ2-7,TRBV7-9,ASINGGATIEQY
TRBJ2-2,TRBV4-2,ASSQDLRDRGTGELF
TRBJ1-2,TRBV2,ASRKTANYGYT
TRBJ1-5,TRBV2,ASSPQGRNQPQH
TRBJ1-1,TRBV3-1,ASSQRFQPEAF
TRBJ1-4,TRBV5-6,ASSLGGRGRKEKLF
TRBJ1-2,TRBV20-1,SATWGREDYGYT
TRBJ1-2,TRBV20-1,SARVIDRGDYGYT
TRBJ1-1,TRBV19,ASSNPGYKNTEAF
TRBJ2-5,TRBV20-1,SVSGVDETQY
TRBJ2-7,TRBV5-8,ASSRGPRTTTYEQY
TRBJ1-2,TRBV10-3,AITGTSGSEGYT